Presented here are 23 T cell receptor beta chains from one specimen sequenced in a study of early T cells in non-severe SARS-CoV-2 infection. MiXCR, run by TCRdb on the 5' RACE reads, gives a single entry per CDR3 protein. The repertoire holds some 96,000 distinct CDR3 sequences, with about 15% as singletons. Sequenced sample: whole blood. Receptor source: an adult who was a healthcare worker with PCR-confirmed SARS-CoV-2 infection or an uninfected control (not recorded which).

This sequence joins TRBV11-1 and TRBJ2-1; D unclear. The CDR3 has 13 residues. The V gene's germline CDR1 is SGHAT and CDR2 FQDESV (reference sequence). V was trimmed by 3 bases and J by 2 bases, leaving 5 bases between them. The CDR3 region has the DNA TGTGCCAGCAGCTTTTTACCCTACAATGAGCAGTTCTTC. This encodes CASSFLPYNEQFF.

This clonotype was observed many times. This chain uses TRBV7-9 with TRBJ2-7; possible D gene TRBD1, 6 bases. There are 14 residues in the CDR3. Looked up from germline, CDR1 is SEHNR and CDR2 is FQNEAQ (reference sequence). The V end lost 4 bases, the J end lost 2 bases, and 12 bases lay between the germline ends. The CDR3, as DNA: TGTGCCAGCAGCTCTACGGACAGTCCCTACGAGCAGTACTTC. Translation: CASSSTDSPYEQYF.

This clonotype was counted only a few times. The chain is built from TRBV7-9 and TRBJ2-1, with D perhaps given as TRBD1 or TRBD2 (5 bases each). The germline gives CDR1 SEHNR, CDR2 FQNEAQ (reference sequence). Deletions cut 5 bases from V and 0 bases from J, with 14 bases between. This CDR3 contains 16 residues. The CDR3 is CASSPPGTTSYNEQFF. CDR3 DNA sequence: TGTGCCAGCAGCCCGCCCGGGACCACCTCCTACAATGAGCAGTTCTTC.

The chain is built from TRBV4-3 and TRBJ2-3, with D possibly matching TRBD2 (5 bases). V was pared by 4 bases and J by 9 bases, with 17 bases between. Germline V gene data show CDR1 as LGHNA and CDR2 as YSLEER. This CDR3 comprises 14 residues. The CDR3 loop is CASSRNIKGETQYF. DNA of the CDR3: TGCGCCAGCAGCCGCAATATCAAGGGAGAAACGCAGTATTTT.

A few counts support this clonotype. The chain carries TRBV10-3 and TRBJ2-7, with D possibly being TRBD1 or TRBD2 (6 bases each). The V end was cut by 5 bases, the J end by 7 bases, with 18 bases between. The CDR3 sequence is 14 residues long. Germline V gene sequence: CDR1 ENHRY, CDR2 SYGVKD. The CDR3 nucleotides are TGTGCCATCAGTAGACTAGGGGGATCTCGGGAGCAGTACTTC. Translating gives CAISRLGGSREQYF.

V gene TRBV4-1 combines with J gene TRBJ2-4; a weak D match, TRBD2 (6 bases). CDR3 size: 16 residues. The germline V and J ends were trimmed by 1 base and 1 base, with 11 bases remaining between them. Germline V gene sequence: CDR1 MGHRA, CDR2 YSYEKL. This CDR3 reads CASSQGVGGAKNIQYF. CDR3 nucleotide sequence: TGCGCCAGCAGCCAAGGGGTCGGAGGGGCCAAAAACATTCAGTACTTC.

The rearrangement joins TRBV9 to TRBJ2-2, with D hard to call. Germline CDR1 and CDR2: SGDLS and YYNGEE. V was pared by 9 bases and J by 0 bases, with 9 bases between. The CDR3 is 13 residues long. The CDR3 DNA reads as TGTGCCACCCTTTCACCGAACACCGGGGAGCTGTTTTTT. It yields the protein CATLSPNTGELFF.

Only a few counts were recorded for this clonotype. The chain employs TRBV5-8 and TRBJ1-1, with a possible D match to TRBD1 (5 bases). V gave up 3 bases and J gave up 0 bases, with 9 bases separating them. The germline V gene has CDR1 SGHTS and CDR2 YDEGEE. This CDR3 region has 14 residues. DNA for the CDR3: TGTGCCAGCAGCTGGACATACATGAACACTGAAGCTTTCTTT. This sequence encodes CASSWTYMNTEAFF.

J is TRBJ2-1 and V is TRBV20-1, with 7 bases fitting TRBD2. Germline values: CDR1 DFQATT, CDR2 SNEGSKA (reference sequence). J lost 6 bases, V lost 3 bases, and 8 bases had no gene match. The CDR3 totals 14 residues. The CDR3 sequence is CSASSSGSGNEQFF. The CDR3 DNA reads as TGCAGTGCTAGCTCTAGCGGTTCCGGCAATGAGCAGTTCTTC.

This clonotype was detected only a few times. CDR3 sequence reads: CASSYGGGVGYEQYF. The CDR3 DNA sequence: TGTGCCAGCAGTTACGGGGGAGGGGTAGGCTACGAGCAGTACTTC. The chain joins TRBV6-5 to TRBJ2-7, with 7 bases that match TRBD2. Germline values: CDR1 MNHEY, CDR2 SVGAGI. The CDR3 totals 15 residues. V lost 2 bases, J lost 3 bases, and 7 bases stayed unmatched.

In this sample, this clonotype turned up a few times. V usage is TRBV6-5 and J usage is TRBJ1-4; the D gene is possibly TRBD1 (5 bases). The V end was cut by 6 bases, the J end by 7 bases, with 15 bases between. The CDR3 sequence is 14 residues long. From germline, CDR1 is MNHEY and CDR2 SVGAGI. CDR3 DNA sequence: TGTGCCAGCAGAGATCAGGGAAGGAGTGAAAAACTGTTTTTT. Translating gives CASRDQGRSEKLFF.

This clonotype was counted at least ten times. DNA for the CDR3: TGTGCCAGCAGTCAGGGGGCGTCCTACGAGCAGTACTTC. This gives the protein CASSQGASYEQYF. This sequence joins TRBV28 and TRBJ2-7, with 8 nucleotides matching TRBD1. The CDR3 is 13 amino acids. CDR1 and CDR2 from the germline V gene are MDHEN and SYDVKM. V was clipped by 5 bases and J by 1 base; unmatched bases: 1.

The DNA of the CDR3 is TGCAGCGGGGTGCAGGGGTACACGTACGAGCAGTACTTC. It yields the protein CSGVQGYTYEQYF. The chain recombines TRBV29-1 with TRBJ2-7, with a tentative D call TRBD1 (6 bases). The CDR3 spans 13 residues. V was cut by 7 bases and J by 4 bases, with 17 bases left in between. Germline-derived CDR1 and CDR2 are SQVTM and ANQGSEA.

V is TRBV7-9 and J is TRBJ2-7; 9 nucleotides agree with TRBD2. Germline lookup yields CDR1 SEHNR and CDR2 FQNEAQ (reference sequence). CDR3 length: 15 residues. V lost 5 bases and J lost 4; bases outside the gene matches: 9. The CDR3 DNA reads as TGTGCCAGCAGCCGTACGGGACTAGCTAATTACGAGCAGTACTTC. Protein product: CASSRTGLANYEQYF.

The table lists this clonotype with a few counts. V usage is TRBV20-1 and J usage is TRBJ1-3, with D uncertain. The V end lost 6 bases, the J end lost 6 bases, and 15 bases lay between the germline ends. There are 13 residues in the CDR3. CDR1 is DFQATT, CDR2 SNEGSKA, per germline (reference sequence). CDR3: CSARPGFQNTIYF. CDR3 nucleotide sequence: TGCAGTGCCCGTCCGGGTTTTCAAAACACCATATATTTT.

CDR3 nucleotides: TGTGCCAGCAGCGTAGCGGCGGCCCTCCAAGAGACCCAGTACTTC. As protein: CASSVAAALQETQYF. V usage is TRBV9 and J usage is TRBJ2-5; the D is unclear. Trimming left V 0 bases short and J 1 base short, with 10 bases between. CDR1 SGDLS and CDR2 YYNGEE come from the germline V gene. The CDR3 loop spans 15 amino acids.

V and J are TRBV30 and TRBJ1-1; the D gene is possibly TRBD1 (5 bases). V lost 5 bases to trimming and J lost 11 bases, with 15 bases between them. Germline loops: CDR1 GTSNPN, CDR2 SVGIG (reference sequence). CDR3 length equals 11 residues. CDR3 in amino acids: CAWDLSGLAFF. CDR3 DNA: TGTGCCTGGGATTTGTCGGGGCTCGCTTTCTTT.

The chain employs TRBV10-2 and TRBJ2-1; no clear D. This CDR3 is 16 amino acids long. Trimming shortened V by 2 bases and J by 0 bases, and 11 bases separated the two germline ends. The germline CDR1 and CDR2 sequences are WSHSY and SAAADI. The CDR3 DNA follows: TGCGCCAGCAGTGAGCCTTTTTTGAGCTCCTACAATGAGCAGTTCTTC. This encodes CASSEPFLSSYNEQFF.

The chain recombines TRBV2 with TRBJ2-5; D gene uncertain. The germline gives CDR1 SNHLY, CDR2 FYNNEI. This CDR3 has 11 amino acids. V lost 7 bases and J 4 bases, leaving 7 bases between the germline ends. The chain's CDR3 is CASTTLETQYF. The CDR3 coding sequence is TGTGCCAGCACAACTCTAGAGACCCAGTACTTC.

This clonotype was observed many times. V usage is TRBV6-5 and J usage is TRBJ2-1; 7 bases map to TRBD2. Germline CDR1 is MNHEY and CDR2 is SVGAGI. The length of the CDR3 is 14 residues. Trimming removed 7 bases from V and 4 bases from J; junction bases left unmatched: 7. CDR3 in amino acids: CASTWSGAYNEQFF. In nucleotides, the CDR3 is TGTGCCAGCACGTGGAGCGGGGCGTACAATGAGCAGTTCTTC.

The chain has TRBV21-1 and TRBJ2-3; TRBD2 was called by the table and not checked on the DNA. TRBV21-1 is shown as a pseudogene. The CDR3 runs 15 residues. CDR3 in amino acids: CASSNKGLVADTQYF. CDR3 DNA: TGTGCCAGCAGCAATAAAGGACTAGTTGCAGATACGCAGTATTTT.

J is TRBJ2-1 and V is TRBV7-2; TRBD2 aligns across 12 bases. CDR1 is SGHTA and CDR2 is FQGNSA in the germline V gene. Losses at the gene ends were 4 bases for V and 8 bases for J; bases not matched to a gene: 9. CDR3 size: 16 residues. CDR3 DNA sequence: TGTGCCAGCAGCTCCCTAGCGGGAGGGCCGACGGATGAGCAGTTCTTC. Protein: CASSSLAGGPTDEQFF.

This clonotype was counted ten times or more. This rearrangement joins TRBV7-9 to TRBJ2-1; D is ambiguous. The ends were cut back, 7 bases at V and 5 bases at J, with 3 bases in the middle. Germline V gene lookup returns CDR1 SEHNR and CDR2 FQNEAQ (reference sequence). This CDR3 is built from 10 residues. The CDR3 region is CASTNNEQFF. CDR3 in DNA: TGTGCCAGCACCAACAATGAGCAGTTCTTC. Drawing the rest from reference TRBV7-9 and TRBJ2-1, the complete variable domain is DTGVSQNPRHKITKRGQNVTFRCDPISEHNRLYWYRQTLGQGPEFLTYFQNEAQLEKSRLLSDRFSAERPKGSFSTLEIQRTEQGDSAMYLCASTNNEQFFGPGTRLTVL.